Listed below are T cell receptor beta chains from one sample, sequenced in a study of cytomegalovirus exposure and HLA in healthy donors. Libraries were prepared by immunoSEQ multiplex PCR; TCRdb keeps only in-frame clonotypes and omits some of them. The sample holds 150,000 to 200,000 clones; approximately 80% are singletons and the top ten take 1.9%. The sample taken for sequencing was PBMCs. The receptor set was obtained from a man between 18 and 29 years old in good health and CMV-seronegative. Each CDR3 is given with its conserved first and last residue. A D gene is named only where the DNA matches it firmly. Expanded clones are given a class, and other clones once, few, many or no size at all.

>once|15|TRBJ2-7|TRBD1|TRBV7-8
TGTGCCAGCAGCTCGGGACAGGGTGAATACTACGAGCAGTACTTC
CASSSGQGEYYEQYF
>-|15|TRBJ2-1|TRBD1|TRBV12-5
TGTGCTAGTGGTTTGGTACAGGGGGGCTACAATGAGCAGTTCTTC
CASGLVQGGYNEQFF
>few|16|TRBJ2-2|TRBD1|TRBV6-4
TGTGCCAGCAGTGACTCTGAGGGGGCGAGCACCGGGGAGCTGTTTTTT
CASSDSEGASTGELFF
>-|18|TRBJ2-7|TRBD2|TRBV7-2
TGTGCCAGCGGACCGGGACTAGCGGGGGGTACTACCTCCTACGAGCAGTACTTC
CASGPGLAGGTTSYEQYF
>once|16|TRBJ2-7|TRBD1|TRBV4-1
TGCGCCAGCAGCCAAGGTTCGGCAGGGGGTTCCTACGAGCAGTACTTC
CASSQGSAGGSYEQYF
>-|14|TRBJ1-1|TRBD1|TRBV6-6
TGTGCCAGCAGTTACCTGACAGGGGCCGCTGAAGCTTTCTTT
CASSYLTGAAEAFF
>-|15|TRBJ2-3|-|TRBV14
TGTGCCAGCAGCCCCTTTGGACAGCCAGCAGATACGCAGTATTTT
CASSPFGQPADTQYF
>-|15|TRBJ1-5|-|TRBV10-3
TGTGCCATCAGTGAGGGGGGCAGGAGCAATCAGCCCCAGCATTTT
CAISEGGRSNQPQHF
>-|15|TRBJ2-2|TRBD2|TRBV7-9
TGTGCCAGCAGATCCACTAGCGGGAGGTCCGGGGAGCTGTTTTTT
CASRSTSGRSGELFF
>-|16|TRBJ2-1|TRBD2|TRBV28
TGTGCCAGCAGTTTGCCAACTAGCGGGAGTAGGAATGAGCAGTTCTTC
CASSLPTSGSRNEQFF
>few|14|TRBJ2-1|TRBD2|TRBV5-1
TGCGCCAGCACCCCTCGCGGGGGCTACAATGAGCAGTTCTTC
CASTPRGGYNEQFF
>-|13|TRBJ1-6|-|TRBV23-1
TGCGCCAGCAGTCAATCGGAGAATTCACCCCTCCACTTT
CASSQSENSPLHF
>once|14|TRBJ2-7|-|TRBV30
TGTGCCTGGAGTGCTGGGGGGACCTCTTACGAGCAGTACTTC
CAWSAGGTSYEQYF
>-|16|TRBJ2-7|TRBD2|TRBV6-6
TGTGCCAGCAGTTACTCTAGGACTAGCGGAAACTACGAGCAGTACTTC
CASSYSRTSGNYEQYF
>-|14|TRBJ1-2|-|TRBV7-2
TGTGCCAGCAGCCCCTCTCCTAACGGGTTTGGCTACACCTTC
CASSPSPNGFGYTF
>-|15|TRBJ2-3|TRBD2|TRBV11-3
TGTGCCAGCAGCCACCGTAGCCCGGGGGGGGATACGCAGTATTTT
CASSHRSPGGDTQYF
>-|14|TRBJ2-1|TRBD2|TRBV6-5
TGTGCCAGCATCCGACTAGCGGGAGGGAATGAGCAGTTCTTC
CASIRLAGGNEQFF
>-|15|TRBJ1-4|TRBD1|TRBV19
TGTGCCAGTAGTCGCTGGACAGGGGGGAACGAAAAACTGTTTTTT
CASSRWTGGNEKLFF
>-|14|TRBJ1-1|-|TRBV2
TGTGCCAGCGCTCTAGGGGCTTCAAACACTGAAGCTTTCTTT
CASALGASNTEAFF
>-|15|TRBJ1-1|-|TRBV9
TGTGCCAGCAGCTCCCCTGTGGGGGGACGGACTGAAGCTTTCTTT
CASSSPVGGRTEAFF
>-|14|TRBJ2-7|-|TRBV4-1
TGCGCCAGCAGCCAGGGGAGGTTCTCCTACGAGCAGTACTTC
CASSQGRFSYEQYF
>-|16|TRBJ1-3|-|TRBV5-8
TGTGCCAGCAGCTTGATGGGGGCGGGCTCTGGAAACACCATATATTTT
CASSLMGAGSGNTIYF
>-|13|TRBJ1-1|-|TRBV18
TGTGCCAGCTCACCATCGGCTAGGACTGAAGCTTTCTTT
CASSPSARTEAFF
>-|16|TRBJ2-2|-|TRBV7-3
TGTGCCAGCAGCTTAATGGCGGGGGCCGACACCGGGGAGCTGTTTTTT
CASSLMAGADTGELFF
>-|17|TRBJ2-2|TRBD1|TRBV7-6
TGTGCCAGCAGCTTATCCGGACAGGGGAGGGACACCGGGGAGCTGTTTTTT
CASSLSGQGRDTGELFF
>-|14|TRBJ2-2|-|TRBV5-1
TGCGCCAGCAGCTTGGAGCCCAGGCCCGGGGAGCTGTTTTTT
CASSLEPRPGELFF
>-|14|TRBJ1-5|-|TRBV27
TGTGCCAGCAGTGCCCGGAGGGGCAATCAGCCCCAGCATTTT
CASSARRGNQPQHF
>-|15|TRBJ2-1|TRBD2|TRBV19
TGTGCCAGTAGTAGGACTAGGGGCTCCTACAATGAGCAGTTCTTC
CASSRTRGSYNEQFF
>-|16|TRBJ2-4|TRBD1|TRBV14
TGTGCCAGCAGCCGTGGACAGGGGGCATCCAAAAACATTCAGTACTTC
CASSRGQGASKNIQYF
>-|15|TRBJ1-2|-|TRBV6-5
TGTGCCAGCAGCAAGAACAGGGCGCCATGGGGTGGCTACACCTTC
CASSKNRAPWGGYTF
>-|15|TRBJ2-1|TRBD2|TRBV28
TGTGCCAGCAGTTTCGGGACTATGAACTACAATGAGCAGTTCTTC
CASSFGTMNYNEQFF
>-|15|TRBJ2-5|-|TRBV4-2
TGTGCCAGCAGCCAAGGGGGGGGGCCAGAAGAGACCCAGTACTTC
CASSQGGGPEETQYF
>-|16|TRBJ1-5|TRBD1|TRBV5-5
TGCGCCAGCAGCCAAGATTACAGGGGTAGCAATCAGCCCCAGCATTTT
CASSQDYRGSNQPQHF
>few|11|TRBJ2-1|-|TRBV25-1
TGTGCCAGCAGCACAAACAATGAGCAGTTCTTC
CASSTNNEQFF
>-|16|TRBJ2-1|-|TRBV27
TGTGCCAGCAGTTTAACTAGCACTTGGGCCTACAATGAGCAGTTCTTC
CASSLTSTWAYNEQFF
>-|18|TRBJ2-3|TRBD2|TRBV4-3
TGCGCCAGCAGCCAAGACGGCCCGGGACTAGCGGGCGTAGATACGCAGTATTTT
CASSQDGPGLAGVDTQYF
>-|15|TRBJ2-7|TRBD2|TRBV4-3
TGCGCCAGCAGCCAAGGACTAGCGGGAGCAAACGAGCAGTACTTC
CASSQGLAGANEQYF
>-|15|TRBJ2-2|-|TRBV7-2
TGTGCCAGCAGCCCCCAGTCCGGGGGCACCGGGGAGCTGTTTTTT
CASSPQSGGTGELFF
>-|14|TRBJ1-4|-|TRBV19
TGTGCCAGTAGTATTTCCAGGGGTGGTGAAAAACTGTTTTTT
CASSISRGGEKLFF
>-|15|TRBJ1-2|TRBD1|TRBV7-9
TGTTCCAGCAGCTTTTTGGACAGGGCCGTCTATGGCTACACCTTC
CSSSFLDRAVYGYTF
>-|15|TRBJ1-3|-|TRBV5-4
TGTGCCAGCAGCCTCGACACCAGCTCTGGAAACACCATATATTTT
CASSLDTSSGNTIYF
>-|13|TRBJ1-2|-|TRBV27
TGTGCCAGCAGTGCCGGACAGCACTATGGCTACACCTTC
CASSAGQHYGYTF
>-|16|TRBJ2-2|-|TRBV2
TGTGCCAGCAAGGGTTGGGGGGATGAGGGCACCGGGGAGCTGTTTTTT
CASKGWGDEGTGELFF
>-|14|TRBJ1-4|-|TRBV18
TGTGCCAGCTCACCAGGGGGGACTAATGAAAAACTGTTTTTT
CASSPGGTNEKLFF
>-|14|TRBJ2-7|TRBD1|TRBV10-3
TGTGCCATCAGTGGCCGGGACAGGGTGTACGAGCAGTACTTC
CAISGRDRVYEQYF
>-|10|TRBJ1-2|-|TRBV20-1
TGCAGGCGGGGGGGCTATGGCTACACCTTC
CRRGGYGYTF
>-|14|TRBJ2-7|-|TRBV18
TGTGCCAGCTCACCACCGGGTATCGGGTCAGAGCAGTACTTC
CASSPPGIGSEQYF
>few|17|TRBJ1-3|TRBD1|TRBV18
TGTGCCAGCTCACCTCGGACAGGGGAAAACTCTGGAAACACCATATATTTT
CASSPRTGENSGNTIYF
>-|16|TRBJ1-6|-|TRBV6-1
TGTGCCAGCAGTGTCTCTGCCGGCGGTTCGGGGTCGCCCCTCCACTTT
CASSVSAGGSGSPLHF
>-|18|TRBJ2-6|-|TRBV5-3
TGTGCCAGAAGCTTTACCGGGACATCTAACTCTGGGGCCAACGTCCTGACTTTC
CARSFTGTSNSGANVLTF
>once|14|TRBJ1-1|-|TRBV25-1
TGTGCCAGCAGTCCACATAACGGGGGGACTGAAGCTTTCTTT
CASSPHNGGTEAFF
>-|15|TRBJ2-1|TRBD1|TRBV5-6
TGTGCCAGCATGCCTACCGGGACAGGGGGCAGTGAGCAGTTCTTC
CASMPTGTGGSEQFF
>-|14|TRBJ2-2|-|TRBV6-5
TGTGCCAGCAGTTACTCGACAGTGACCGGGGAGCTGTTTTTT
CASSYSTVTGELFF
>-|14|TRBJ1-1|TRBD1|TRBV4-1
TGCGCCAGCAGCCTACAGGGGTTGAACACTGAAGCTTTCTTT
CASSLQGLNTEAFF
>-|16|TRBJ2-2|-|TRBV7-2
TGTGCCAGCAGCCTAAACCTCAACCCCGGCACCGGGGAGCTGTTTTTT
CASSLNLNPGTGELFF
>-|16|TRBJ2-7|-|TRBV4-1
TGCGCCAGCAGCCAAGATCATCAGTCGCTGGCGGTCGAGCAGTACTTC
CASSQDHQSLAVEQYF
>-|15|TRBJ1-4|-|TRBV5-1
TGCGCCAGCAGCTCCTCAGGGTATACTAATGAAAAACTGTTTTTT
CASSSSGYTNEKLFF
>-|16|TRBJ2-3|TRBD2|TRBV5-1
TGCGCCAGCAGCCAGGGACTAGCGGGAGGGCGAGATACGCAGTATTTT
CASSQGLAGGRDTQYF
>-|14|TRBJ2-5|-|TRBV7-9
TGTGCCAGCAGCCACCGACTAGGACAAGAGACCCAGTACTTC
CASSHRLGQETQYF
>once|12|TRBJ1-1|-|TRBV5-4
TGTGCCAGCAGCACCCAAACTACTGAAGCTTTCTTT
CASSTQTTEAFF